A single sample gave rise to the 19 T cell receptor beta chains below, sequenced in a study of blood T cell repertoires in COVID-19. Assay: immunoSEQ multiplex PCR; the TCRdb copy retains only in-frame clones and omits some. The sample yields about 72,000 clones, about 80% seen once. The sample consisted of peripheral blood. These receptors were collected from a human donor in a cohort sampled during active COVID-19.

The gene calls are TRBV5-8 and TRBJ1-6; 11 bases map to TRBD1. This CDR3 is built from 19 residues. The germline V gene encodes CDR1 SGHTS and CDR2 YDEGEE. The V and J ends lost 4 bases and 5 bases, in that order; junction bases with no gene match: 14. The CDR3 loop is CASSRSRDRGIGNNSPLHF. CDR3 bases: TGTGCCAGCAGCCGATCCCGGGACAGGGGGATCGGGAATAATTCACCCCTCCACTTT.

This clone came up a few times. The chain employs TRBV24-1 and TRBJ1-5, with D unresolved. Trimming removed 7 bases from V and 1 base from J, with 10 bases in between. The CDR3 is 14 residues long. CDR1 is KGHDR and CDR2 is SFDVKD in the germline V gene. The CDR3 region is CATSDSFSNQPQHF. CDR3 DNA sequence: TGTGCCACCAGCGACTCCTTCAGCAATCAGCCCCAGCATTTT.

The V gene is TRBV21-1, the J gene TRBJ2-7; the table calls TRBD2, which could not be checked here. TRBV21-1 is a pseudogene segment. The CDR3 has 14 amino acids. The CDR3 DNA reads as TGTGCCCGCGGTCCCCTTAGATTCTCCTACGAGCAGTACTTC. This codes for CARGPLRFSYEQYF.

The rearrangement uses TRBV11-2 and TRBJ2-7, with D tentatively TRBD1 (6 bases). The CDR3 totals 15 residues. Germline CDR1 and CDR2: SGHAT and FQNNGV. The ends were cut back, 3 bases at V and 3 bases at J, with 15 bases in the middle. The CDR3 loop reads CASSLRAGENYEQYF. The CDR3 region has the DNA TGTGCCAGCAGCTTGCGGGCAGGGGAGAACTACGAGCAGTACTTC.

This chain links TRBV29-1 with TRBJ2-5; TRBD2 agrees at 8 bases. Germline trimming cut 2 bases from V and 3 bases from J; bases unmatched to any gene: 8. CDR3 length: 15 residues. The V gene's germline CDR1 is SQVTM and CDR2 ANQGSEA. The CDR3 DNA reads as TGCAGCGTTGAACACCGGGGGGGCTTAGAAGAGACCCAGTACTTC. Protein product: CSVEHRGGLEETQYF.

The V call is TRBV6-1, the J call TRBJ2-2; TRBD1 aligns across 9 bases. Unmatched junction bases numbered 17, after V lost 4 bases and J lost 5 bases. The CDR3 is 19 amino acids. Germline V gene data show CDR1 as MNHNS and CDR2 as SASEGT. CDR3 sequence reads: CASSVATLGTGFRTGELFF. The CDR3 DNA reads TGTGCCAGCAGTGTAGCCACCCTCGGGACAGGGTTTAGGACCGGGGAGCTGTTTTTT.

The rearrangement links TRBV6-5 to TRBJ1-2; 7 bases fit TRBD1. The junction had 7 bases not matched to a gene; V was cut back by 4 bases and J by 2 bases. The V gene's germline CDR1 is MNHEY and CDR2 SVGAGI. The CDR3 is made up of 15 amino acids. The CDR3 sequence is CASSSPGQTNYGYTF. CDR3 DNA sequence: TGTGCCAGCAGTTCTCCGGGACAGACAAACTATGGCTACACCTTC.

The gene calls are TRBV5-1 and TRBJ2-7, with 9 bases fitting TRBD2. The CDR3 has 16 amino acids. The germline V gene has CDR1 SGHRS and CDR2 YFSETQ. V was clipped by 0 bases and J by 5 bases; unmatched bases: 9. CDR3 loop: CASSLGLRGGANEQYF. In DNA, the CDR3 is TGCGCCAGCAGCTTGGGACTGCGCGGGGGGGCAAACGAGCAGTACTTC.

The rearrangement joins TRBV9 to TRBJ2-7; D may be TRBD2 (6 bases). Per the germline V gene, CDR1 is SGDLS and CDR2 is YYNGEE. Trimming took off 4 bases at V and 2 bases at J, with 13 bases between the two ends. The CDR3 consists of 14 residues. CDR3 bases: TGTGCCAGCAGCTTGGGGCGGGGAGCCTACGAGCAGTACTTC. It codes for CASSLGRGAYEQYF.

The V and J genes are TRBV29-1 and TRBJ1-2, with 7 bases identical to TRBD1. The CDR3 is 16 residues long. The V and J ends lost 5 bases and 4 bases, in that order; junction bases with no gene match: 16. Germline assignment: CDR1 SQVTM and CDR2 ANQGSEA. The chain's CDR3 is CSVWVTGQESPYGYTF. The CDR3 region has the DNA TGCAGCGTTTGGGTGACAGGGCAGGAGAGTCCCTATGGCTACACCTTC.

The chain couples TRBV5-5 to TRBJ2-1, with D unresolved. Germline lookup yields CDR1 SGHKS and CDR2 YYEKEE (reference sequence). The CDR3 extends over 13 amino acids. Trimming took off 0 bases at V and 9 bases at J, with 10 bases between the two ends. The CDR3 DNA sequence: TGTGCCAGCAGCTTGGAGCTATCTGGTGAGCAGTTCTTC. It yields the protein CASSLELSGEQFF.

This clone appeared a few times. The chain links TRBV3-1 (or the pseudogene TRBV3-2) to TRBJ2-7, with 9 bases lining up with TRBD1. J was trimmed by 6 bases and V by 4 bases; bases with no gene match: 4. The CDR3 sequence is 13 residues long. Germline assignment: CDR1 LGHDT and CDR2 YNNKEL (reference sequence). The CDR3 nucleotides read TGTGCCAGCAGCCCGGGACAGGGACGCGAGCAGTACTTC. Encoded protein: CASSPGQGREQYF.

The chain employs TRBV18 and TRBJ2-5, with 12 positions matching TRBD2. From germline, CDR1 is KGHSH and CDR2 LQKENI. With 3 bases clipped from V and 3 bases from J, the junction kept 11 bases outside the gene matches. CDR3 length equals 18 residues. CDR3 loop: CASSPWTSGALGEETQYF. CDR3 in DNA: TGTGCCAGCTCACCGTGGACTAGCGGGGCTTTAGGGGAAGAGACCCAGTACTTC.

This clone has just a few counts. The same CDR3 can be traced to other DNA sequences in this sample. This rearrangement joins TRBV7-6 to TRBJ2-7; unclear D gene. The CDR3 sequence is 12 residues long. Germline CDR1 SGHVS, CDR2 FNYEAQ. V lost 2 bases to trimming and J lost 5 bases, with 7 bases between them. The CDR3 is CASSLYSDEQYF. CDR3 DNA sequence: TGTGCCAGCAGCTTATATTCGGACGAGCAGTACTTC.

The chain has TRBV2 and TRBJ1-2; D is unclear. CDR1 and CDR2 (germline): SNHLY, FYNNEI. The CDR3 spans 14 residues. Trimming left V 2 bases short and J 0 bases short, with 7 bases between. The CDR3 DNA is TGTGCCAGCAGTGAAAGCCTAGCTAACTATGGCTACACCTTC. Translated, it gives CASSESLANYGYTF.

The V and J genes are TRBV4-1 and TRBJ2-7; 8 nucleotides line up with TRBD2. With V trimmed by 5 bases and J by 5 bases, 11 bases remained unmatched. The CDR3 extends over 15 amino acids. Germline CDR1 is MGHRA and CDR2 is YSYEKL. This chain's CDR3 is CASSSAQREGDEQYF. CDR3 DNA sequence: TGCGCCAGCAGCTCGGCCCAACGGGAGGGGGACGAGCAGTACTTC.

V and J are TRBV7-6 and TRBJ2-7, with D uncertain. Germline CDR1 SGHVS, CDR2 FNYEAQ. The CDR3 has 11 amino acids. Trimming took 1 base from V and 5 from J, leaving 3 bases between them. The CDR3 coding sequence is TGTGCCAGCAGCTTAGGAGACGAGCAGTACTTC. Translating gives CASSLGDEQYF.

V is TRBV14 and J is TRBJ2-1; 13 positions match TRBD2. V was pared by 4 bases and J by 3 bases, with 6 bases of the junction left unmatched. Germline loops: CDR1 SGHDN, CDR2 FVKESK. The CDR3 runs 17 residues. This CDR3 is CASSPNRLAGGYNEQFF. Written as DNA, the CDR3 is TGTGCCAGCAGCCCAAATCGACTAGCGGGGGGCTACAATGAGCAGTTCTTC. The full variable domain, in which reference TRBV14 and TRBJ2-1 provide the parts outside the CDR3, is EAGVTQFPSHSVIEKGQTVTLRCDPISGHDNLYWYRRVMGKEIKFLLHFVKESKQDESGMPNNRFLAERTGGTYSTLKVQPAELEDSGVYFCASSPNRLAGGYNEQFFGPGTRLTVL.

This chain links TRBV5-1 with TRBJ1-2; 7 bases fit TRBD1. Germline lookup yields CDR1 SGHRS and CDR2 YFSETQ. The V segment lost 0 bases and the J segment 4 bases; nucleotides outside the gene matches: 12. The CDR3 has 17 residues. CDR3 amino acids: CASSLGPIGTDSYGYTF. CDR3 nucleotides: TGCGCCAGCAGCTTGGGTCCTATCGGGACAGACTCCTATGGCTACACCTTC. Based on the CDR3 plus reference TRBV5-1 and TRBJ1-2, the full variable domain is KAGVTQTPRYLIKTRGQQVTLSCSPISGHRSVSWYQQTPGQGLQFLFEYFSETQRNKGNFPGRFSGRQFSNSRSEMNVSTLELGDSALYLCASSLGPIGTDSYGYTFGSGTRLTVV.